Listed below are T cell receptor beta chains from one sample, sequenced in a study of blood T cell repertoires in COVID-19. Measured with immunoSEQ multiplex PCR; TCRdb has only the in-frame clones, and not every one. In the table there are a few hundred thousand clones, 89% of which are singletons. The sample comprised peripheral blood. The receptors shown here come from an older woman with acute or convalescent COVID-19. The CDR3 runs from the conserved cysteine through the conserved F or W. Fields, in order: V gene, D gene, clone size, J gene, CDR3 DNA, CDR3 protein. A D gene is named only where the DNA matches it firmly. Size values are once, few and many counts, or a class for expanded clones, and some rows have none.

>TRBV28|.|.|TRBJ2-7
TGTGCCAGCAGTCCCCGACAGATCTACGAGCAGTACTTC
CASSPRQIYEQYF
>TRBV29-1|TRBD1|.|TRBJ1-1
TGCAGCGCCCGGGGACAGGGGAACACTGAAGCTTTCTTT
CSARGQGNTEAFF
>TRBV19|TRBD1|.|TRBJ1-6
TGTGCCAGTAGTCGGGTCGGACAGGGAGCATCACCCCTCCACTTT
CASSRVGQGASPLHF
>TRBV7-8|.|.|TRBJ1-4
TGTGCCAGCAGCTTTAGGCGCCAAGGGGGAAGCCTTAATGAAAAACTGTTTTTT
CASSFRRQGGSLNEKLFF
>TRBV3-1/TRBV3-2|TRBD1|few|TRBJ1-6
TGTGCCAGCAGCCAAGGAGGGGGCGCGAATTCACCCCTCCACTTT
CASSQGGGANSPLHF
>TRBV10-3|.|.|TRBJ2-7
TGTGCCATCAGTGAGTCGGTGGGGGGTTCCTACGAGCAGTACTTC
CAISESVGGSYEQYF
>TRBV15|TRBD2|.|TRBJ2-3
TGTGCCACCGACCTCGGGGGGGGTAGCACAGATACGCAGTATTTT
CATDLGGGSTDTQYF
>TRBV14|TRBD2|.|TRBJ2-3
TGTGCCAGCAGCCAAGGCGGGGGGGGCACAGATACGCAGTATTTT
CASSQGGGGTDTQYF
>TRBV28|.|.|TRBJ2-1
TGTGCCAGCAGTTTAGCGGGGCCGGACAATGAGCAGTTCTTC
CASSLAGPDNEQFF
>TRBV10-3|TRBD1|.|TRBJ2-2
TGTGCCATCAGAGGACCCGGGACAGCTAACACCGGGGAGCTGTTTTTT
CAIRGPGTANTGELFF
>TRBV28|.|few|TRBJ2-7
TGTGCCAGCAGTGGGGCGGATGGATCCTACGAGCAGTACTTC
CASSGADGSYEQYF
>TRBV2|.|.|TRBJ2-7
TGTGCCAGCAGTGATGAGACAGGCGCCTCCTACGAGCAGTACTTC
CASSDETGASYEQYF
>TRBV14|.|.|TRBJ1-6
TGTGCCAGCAGCCAAGCTACAGGGCTCTCACCCCTCCACTTT
CASSQATGLSPLHF
>TRBV5-6|TRBD1|many|TRBJ1-2
TGTGCCAGCAGCTCGGGACAGGGTTATGGCTACACCTTC
CASSSGQGYGYTF
>TRBV5-1|TRBD1|.|TRBJ1-5
TGCGCCAGCAGCTTGAATCCCCTGGGACAGGGCGATCAGCCCCAGCATTTT
CASSLNPLGQGDQPQHF
>TRBV6-5|TRBD1|.|TRBJ1-6
TGTGCCAGCAGGCGACAGGGTCTGGATAATTCACCCCTCCACTTT
CASRRQGLDNSPLHF
>TRBV4-3|.|.|TRBJ1-1
TGCGCCAGCAGCCAAGTCCCGCGGAACACTGAAGCTTTCTTT
CASSQVPRNTEAFF
>TRBV7-2|TRBD1|once|TRBJ1-6
TGTGCCAGCAGCCCTCGACAGGGGCCGGATTCACCCCTCCACTTT
CASSPRQGPDSPLHF
>TRBV6-5|TRBD2|.|TRBJ2-7
TGTGCCCACACTCCGGGAGGGAAGTACGAGCAGTACTTC
CAHTPGGKYEQYF
>TRBV5-1|.|.|TRBJ2-3
TGCGCCAGCAGCCAGGGATGGGCCCGGGAGCGCACAGATACGCAGTATTTT
CASSQGWARERTDTQYF
>TRBV4-3|TRBD1|.|TRBJ1-2
TGCGCCAGCAGACGTACAGGGGTTAGTGGCTACACCTTC
CASRRTGVSGYTF
>TRBV4-3|.|.|TRBJ1-4
TGCGCCAGCAGCCGATCCCCGGGGGGTAATGAAAAACTGTTTTTT
CASSRSPGGNEKLFF
>TRBV24-1|TRBD2|.|TRBJ2-2
TGTGCCACTTCTAGCGGGAGGAACACCGGGGAGCTGTTTTTT
CATSSGRNTGELFF
>TRBV7-8|.|.|TRBJ1-1
TGTGCCAGCAGCTTAGACAGGAACACTGAAGCTTTCTTT
CASSLDRNTEAFF
>TRBV5-1|TRBD2|.|TRBJ2-3
TGCGCCAGCAGCCGGAAAGCGGGGCCAGGATCAGATACGCAGTATTTT
CASSRKAGPGSDTQYF
>TRBV5-1|.|.|TRBJ1-1
TGCGCCAGCAGCTCGGGACTTGAGAACACTGAAGCTTTCTTT
CASSSGLENTEAFF
>TRBV7-9|.|.|TRBJ2-7
TGTGCCAGCAGCTTATGGAATGGCAGGGAATACGAGCAGTACTTC
CASSLWNGREYEQYF
>TRBV6-6|.|.|TRBJ1-5
TGTGCCAGCAGTTACGTCGGTTTTGCGAGGGGGCAGCCCCAGCATTTT
CASSYVGFARGQPQHF
>TRBV6-2/TRBV6-3|TRBD1|.|TRBJ1-5
TGTGCCAGCAGCCACGGACAGGGAAAGCATTTT
CASSHGQGKHF
>TRBV10-3|.|.|TRBJ1-5
TGTGCCATCAGTGAGTCGAACGGAGGGAATCAGCCCCAGCATTTT
CAISESNGGNQPQHF
>TRBV20-1|.|.|TRBJ2-5
TGCAGTGCTACAGGGGAAGAGACCCAGTACTTC
CSATGEETQYF
>TRBV9|.|.|TRBJ1-1
TGTGCCAGCAGCGTAGGAACAGGCCTCATGAACACTGAAGCTTTCTTT
CASSVGTGLMNTEAFF
>TRBV10-3|.|.|TRBJ1-2
TGTGCCATCAGTGAGTCTTCGACAGGAATCTATGGCTACACCTTC
CAISESSTGIYGYTF
>TRBV9|TRBD2|few|TRBJ2-1
TGTGCCAGCACTCAATCGGCGGGAGGCAATCGTAATGAGCAGTTCTTC
CASTQSAGGNRNEQFF
>TRBV28|TRBD1|.|TRBJ1-2
TGTGCCAGCAGTTTACAGGGGGCCACTAACTATGGCTACACCTTC
CASSLQGATNYGYTF
>TRBV11-2|.|.|TRBJ2-5
TGTGCCAGCACCCCAGGGAGGGAGACCCAGTACTTC
CASTPGRETQYF
>TRBV6-2/TRBV6-3|TRBD2|.|TRBJ2-2
TGTGCCAGCAGTAGGACTAGCGGGTCCCCCGGGGAGCTGTTTTTT
CASSRTSGSPGELFF
>TRBV4-3|TRBD2|.|TRBJ2-3
TGCGCCAGCAGCCAGCAAACTAGCGGGGTTACAGATACGCAGTATTTT
CASSQQTSGVTDTQYF
>TRBV5-1|.|.|TRBJ1-4
TGCGCCAGCAGCTTTCTCGGACAGAATAATGAAAAACTGTTTTTT
CASSFLGQNNEKLFF
>TRBV5-1|.|once|TRBJ1-4
TGCGCCAGCAGCGAGGACAGTTATACTAATGAAAAACTGTTTTTT
CASSEDSYTNEKLFF
>TRBV28|.|few|TRBJ1-6
TGTGCCAGCAGTCCACAGACAGCTGCAGATAATTCACCCCTCCACTTT
CASSPQTAADNSPLHF
>TRBV9|TRBD1|few|TRBJ2-7
TGTGCCAGCAGCGTAGGACAGGGCGGGTACGAGCAGTACTTC
CASSVGQGGYEQYF
>TRBV7-9|.|.|TRBJ1-2
TGTGCCAGCAGCACGGACAGCTATGGCTACACCTTC
CASSTDSYGYTF
>TRBV19|TRBD2|few|TRBJ2-1
TGTGCCAGTACCTCCGGGACTATCAGGGCAAATGAGCAGTTCTTC
CASTSGTIRANEQFF
>TRBV11-2|TRBD1|.|TRBJ1-1
TGTGCCAGCAGCTTAGGACAGGGCACCACTGAAGCTTTCTTT
CASSLGQGTTEAFF
>TRBV12-3/TRBV12-4|.|.|TRBJ1-5
TGTGCCAGCAGTCTCGAACCGGAGCCCCAGCATTTT
CASSLEPEPQHF
>TRBV24-1|TRBD2|.|TRBJ2-3
TGTGCCACCAGTGAATATAGCGGGGGCAGGGATACGCAGTATTTT
CATSEYSGGRDTQYF
>TRBV19|TRBD1|.|TRBJ1-2
TGTGCCAGTAGTGCCCAGGGGGGAAACGACTATGGCTACACCTTC
CASSAQGGNDYGYTF
>TRBV18|TRBD1|.|TRBJ2-7
TGTGCCAGCTCATTACTGGACAGGCCCTATTCCTACGAGCAGTACTTC
CASSLLDRPYSYEQYF
>TRBV3-1/TRBV3-2|.|.|TRBJ1-5
TGTGCCAGCAGCCGCCCAGGGGACCAGCCCCAGCATTTT
CASSRPGDQPQHF
>TRBV2|TRBD1|.|TRBJ2-7
TGTGCCAGCAGTGTGACAGGGTTGTACGAGCAGTACTTC
CASSVTGLYEQYF
>TRBV2|.|.|TRBJ1-2
TGTGCCAGCAGGACAGACTATGGCTACACCTTC
CASRTDYGYTF
>TRBV12-5|.|.|TRBJ2-2
TGTGCTAGTGGTTCCGCCCCTACGGGGGAGCTGTTTTTT
CASGSAPTGELFF
>TRBV28|.|.|TRBJ1-2
TGTGCCAGCAGTTTAGTTTCGTCCGATGGCTACACCTTC
CASSLVSSDGYTF
>TRBV10-3|.|.|TRBJ1-6
TGTGCCATCAGTGAGTCGGTGACAGATAATTCACCCCTCCACTTT
CAISESVTDNSPLHF
>TRBV15|.|.|TRBJ2-5
TGTGCCACCAGCAGAGATCCCCAGGCGCAAGAGACCCAGTACTTC
CATSRDPQAQETQYF
>TRBV27|TRBD2|.|TRBJ2-5
TGTGCCAGCAGTTTTTCCTCCTGGGGCGGGACTAGCGGAGGAGGCACCCAGTACTTC
CASSFSSWGGTSGGGTQYF
>TRBV13|.|.|TRBJ2-5
TGTGCCAGCAGCTTTGGCAGGGTAGAGACCCAGTACTTC
CASSFGRVETQYF